In this sample, the clone carrying this T cell receptor (beta chain) turned up many times. Its antigen is undetermined. Germline values: CDR1 SNHLY, CDR2 FYNNEI. Trimming removed 6 bases at V and 6 bases at J, with 9 bases between. CDR3 length: 12 residues. The sample originates from a study of CD8 T cells in ankylosing spondylitis. Study outcomes and limitations: A CD8+ phenotype characterized the disease-linked clones, which were relatively rare in peripheral blood. There was a TCR beta motif, made of several highly homologous variants, that appeared characteristic of ankylosing spondylitis blood. Disease-linked clones reportedly showed significant enrichment in matched ankylosing spondylitis synovial fluid.

With molecular barcodes, quantitative 5'-RACE was used to make the TCR beta libraries. Each CDR3 protein is one row after TCRdb ran MiXCR on the 5' RACE reads. The sample shows 150,000 to 200,000 distinct CDR3 sequences, around 17% of them seen only once. The sequence was collected from a male donor with ankylosing spondylitis or in good health (not recorded which). Source material: blood, either unsorted or a sorted T cell fraction (not recorded which). The V and J genes are TRBV2 and TRBJ2-1; D possibly corresponds to TRBD1 (6 bases). This CDR3 reads CASRLGGNEQFF. CDR3 coding DNA: TGTGCCAGCAGACTAGGGGGCAATGAGCAGTTCTTC. The whole variable domain, remainder taken from reference TRBV2 and TRBJ2-1, is EPEVTQTPSHQVTQMGQEVILRCVPISNHLYFYWYRQILGQKVEFLVSFYNNEISEKSEIFDDQFSVERPDGSNFTLKIRSTKLEDSAMYFCASRLGGNEQFFGPGTRLTVL.